The entry below describes one T cell receptor beta chain. Produced via immunoSEQ multiplex PCR; TCRdb's table is partial and in-frame only. The sample lists over 55,000 clones; almost 90% were seen once. The sample comes from a study of T cell changes during pregnancy in multiple sclerosis. The receptor was derived from a female donor in good health, enrolled as a control in a pregnancy study. The source was peripheral blood, collected after pregnancy.

CDR3 nucleotides: TGTGCCAGCAGCCCGGACAGGGGGCGGGAGACCCAGTACTTC. Protein: CASSPDRGRETQYF. This chain connects TRBV2 to TRBJ2-5; 11 positions agree with TRBD1. J was trimmed by 5 bases and V by 6 bases; bases with no gene match: 5. The CDR3 loop spans 14 amino acids. CDR1 and CDR2 (germline): SNHLY, FYNNEI.